The clone carrying this T cell receptor (beta chain) has more than one count but fewer than ten. This entry belongs to a study of beta chain features in type 1 diabetes. Germline-derived CDR1 and CDR2 are SQVTM and ANQGSEA. The CDR3 runs 13 residues. Trimming stripped 4 bases from V and 1 base from J, with 10 bases between. What was sequenced were expressed TCRB transcripts, since all of the isolated RNA had been reverse transcribed. Clones were sequenced by immunoSEQ multiplex PCR, and TCRdb holds only the in-frame ones, with some missing. The top ten clones hold more than 0.08% of a sample with about 620,000 clones, around 16% of them seen once.

Sequenced material: naive CD4+ T cells from blood. The receptor was derived from a man aged 18 to 29 in good health. V gene TRBV29-1 combines with J gene TRBJ2-5; tentative D call: TRBD2 (5 bases). The CDR3: CSVVSGFQETQYF. DNA of the CDR3: TGCAGCGTTGTATCGGGGTTCCAAGAGACCCAGTACTTC.